The subject of this entry is one T cell receptor beta chain. Its antigen is still unknown. Other DNA sequences in this sample translate to the same CDR3. These data are taken from a study of T cell clones after liver transplantation. Findings and caveats of the study: Graft donor-reactive T cells may have migrated into the graft rather than being deleted. A larger donor-reactive than third-party decline suggested partial antigen-specific deletion.

Sequencing was performed with immunoSEQ multiplex PCR; in TCRdb, only in-frame clones are kept and a portion is missing. The data hold 50,000 or so clones, with around 85% observed a single time. Deletions cut 0 bases from V and 2 bases from J, with 9 bases between. Germline V lookup: CDR1 SGDLS, CDR2 YYNGEE. This CDR3 region has 14 residues. Sequencing used CD8+ T cells from blood, obtained 12 months after liver transplant. The chain has TRBV9 and TRBJ2-7; no clear D. The sequence derives from a human patient who received a liver transplant. Some of the T cells may derive from the graft donor. The CDR3 bases are TGTGCCAGCAGCGTAGGGGCAGGTACCTACGAGCAGTACTTC. Translated, it gives CASSVGAGTYEQYF.